This TCR beta chain emerged from a study of regulatory T cells in long-lasting Graves disease. This clonotype was picked up many times. What it binds is not known. Study results and limitations: Persistent patients shared more public clonotypes (about 3,000) than newly diagnosed patients (about 940).

Building of the TCR beta libraries involved iRepertoire HTBI primers and Arm-PCR of CDR3 regions. Each CDR3 protein is one row after TCRdb ran MiXCR on the multiplex PCR reads. The sample lists hundreds of thousands of distinct CDR3 sequences, about a sixth seen once, with less than 40% in the top ten. The sample's time point: newly diagnosed GD, antithyroid drugs for less than 3 months. The TCR library was prepared using RNA isolated from PBMCs. A blood draw put around 9 milliliters of peripheral blood into EDTA tubes. The sequence derives from a female donor with Graves disease. The sequenced sample was peripheral blood mononuclear cells (PBMCs), obtained at new diagnosis, from a patient treated with antithyroid drugs.

The CDR3 region has the DNA TGTGCCAGTACTCCAATGGGCGTCACTGAAGCTTTCTTT. Translated: CASTPMGVTEAFF. The chain uses TRBV19 and TRBJ1-1; D remains unclear. The V gene lost 7 bases and the J gene lost 4 bases, with 13 bases spanning the gap. This CDR3 comprises 13 residues. CDR1 LNHDA and CDR2 SQIVND come from the germline V gene (reference sequence).